This T cell receptor beta chain is from a study of T-cell memory formation after mild COVID-19. Across the study: TCR clusters largely stayed donor specific.

Germline values: CDR1 SGHKS, CDR2 YYEKEE (reference sequence). The CDR3 covers 14 residues. With 1 base removed from V and 7 bases from J, the gap between germline ends came to 9 bases. Points from the study as a whole: Pre-infection memory harbored some responding clones, suggesting cross-reactive memory joined. Still unconfirmed is whether the second-wave clones peaking on day 37 recognized SARS-CoV-2.

A note on this clonotype: Its antigen is as yet unknown.

5'RACE primed from the constant segment yielded TCR alpha and TCR beta cDNA libraries bearing sample barcodes and UMIs. TCRdb ran MiXCR on the 5' RACE reads and lists one entry per CDR3 protein. Altogether more than 150,000 distinct CDR3 sequences are present, roughly 20% being singletons, with the ten largest covering 3.9%. This rearrangement joins TRBV5-5 to TRBJ1-6; no clear D. The sequence was obtained from a man in his late teens or twenties who had mild COVID-19 (a few samples of this study predate the infection). Cell type and time point are not known. What was sequenced was PBMCs or a T cell subset sorted from them (not recorded which). The CDR3 DNA follows: TGTGCCAGCAGCTTGAACCCGGGGAATTCACCCCTCCACTTT. This codes for CASSLNPGNSPLHF.